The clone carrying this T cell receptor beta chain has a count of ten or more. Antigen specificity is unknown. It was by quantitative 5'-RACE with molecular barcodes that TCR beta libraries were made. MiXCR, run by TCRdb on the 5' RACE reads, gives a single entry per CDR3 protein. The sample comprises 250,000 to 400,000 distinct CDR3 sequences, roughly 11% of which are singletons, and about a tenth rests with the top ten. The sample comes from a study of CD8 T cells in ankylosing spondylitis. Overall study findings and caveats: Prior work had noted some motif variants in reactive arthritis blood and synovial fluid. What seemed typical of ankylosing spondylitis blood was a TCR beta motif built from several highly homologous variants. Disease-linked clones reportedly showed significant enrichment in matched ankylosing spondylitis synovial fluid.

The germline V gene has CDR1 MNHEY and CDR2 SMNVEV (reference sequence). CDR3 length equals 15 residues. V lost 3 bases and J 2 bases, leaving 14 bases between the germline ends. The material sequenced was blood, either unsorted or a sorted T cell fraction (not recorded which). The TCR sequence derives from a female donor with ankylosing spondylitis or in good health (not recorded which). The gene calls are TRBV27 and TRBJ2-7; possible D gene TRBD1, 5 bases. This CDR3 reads CASSFSVTETYEQYF. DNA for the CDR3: TGTGCCAGCAGTTTTTCCGTGACAGAGACCTACGAGCAGTACTTC.